This T cell receptor beta chain emerged from a study of T cells in Graves' hyperthyroidism and ophthalmopathy. Diagnostic assessment was based on clinical symptoms, serum thyroxine and TRAb, thyroid ultrasound and orbital computed tomography. As concerns this clonotype: Its target is not known.

TCR beta CDR3 region amplification was performed from RNA transcripts. TCR CDR3 regions were first amplified by RT-PCR with HTBI primers. TCRdb redid the calling of the multiplex PCR reads with MiXCR, one entry per CDR3 protein. The profile covers about 840,000 distinct CDR3 sequences, with more than 30% appearing a single time and 7.5% to 9.5% taken by the ten largest. The CDR3 has 12 residues. Trimming cost V 2 bases and J 6 bases, with 7 bases left between them. Germline assignment: CDR1 GTSNPN and CDR2 SVGIG (reference sequence). Study findings and constraints: Most clonotypes expanded in the thyroid (above 0.001) were also present in blood.

The source is a young man with Graves' hyperthyroidism. The sequenced material came from blood. The chain links TRBV30 to TRBJ2-2; TRBD2 might be the D (5 bases). The CDR3 sequence: CAWSNGAGELFF. The CDR3 region has the DNA TGTGCCTGGAGTAACGGGGCCGGGGAGCTGTTTTTT.